This TCR beta chain was profiled in a study of shared clonotypes between healthy human individuals. Study-level points and caveats: Generation probability values for non-shared clonotypes were lower than those for clonotypes shared by all four donors.

Replicate PCRs from sorted subsets contained roughly 220 ng DNA, which is 30,000 to 35,000 T cell genomes. Repertoires were generated with immunoSEQ multiplex PCR, while TCRdb's copy carries only in-frame clones and drops some. The sample records about 1,500,000 clones, around 95% being singletons. Of note for this clone: Its target is unknown.

CD4+ cells underwent separation, giving CD45RA+ naive and CD45RA-negative memory subsets. CDR1 SGHRS and CDR2 YFSETQ come from the germline V gene. This CDR3 spans 14 amino acids. Trimming took 6 bases from V and 5 from J; bases not matched to a gene: 7. The chain recombines TRBV5-1 with TRBJ2-2; 7 nucleotides align to TRBD2. The TCR originated in a man aged 25-45 years in good health. Sequenced input: naive CD4+ T cells sorted from blood. Described subset: CD45RA+ positively selected. The CDR3 here is CASTRGRATGELFF. For the CDR3, the DNA is TGCGCCAGCACCCGGGGGAGGGCGACCGGGGAGCTGTTTTTT.